This entry lists 10 T cell receptor beta chains sequenced from one sample in a study of naive and memory T cell subsets. Study conclusions and caveats: Naive repertoires, especially CD8, held a few larger clonotypes, possibly memory cells re-expressing CD45RA.

Their antigens remain unidentified. Two oligonucleotides, mixed equimolar, formed the beta constant-region primer covering TRBC1 and TRBC2. The ligated cDNA underwent four PCR rounds using SP2 and nested alpha and beta constant-region primers. TCRdb used MiXCR to reprocess the UMI-ligation and nested PCR reads, holding one entry per CDR3 protein. The sample gives 150,000 or so distinct CDR3 sequences, 20% to 25% of which show up once; about 0.11% is in the top ten. The sample was naive CD4+ T cells from blood. These receptors were taken from a human donor in good health.

J is TRBJ2-3 and V is TRBV15, with TRBD2 matching 9 bases. Germline lookup yields CDR1 LNHNV and CDR2 YYDKDF (reference sequence). This CDR3 comprises 16 residues. V lost 0 bases to trimming and J lost 11 bases; unmatched junction nucleotides: 12. This chain's CDR3 is CATSRDLGGRALGQYF. The CDR3 nucleotides read TGTGCCACCAGCAGAGATTTGGGCGGGAGGGCCTTAGGGCAGTATTTT.

In this sample, this clonotype turned up a few times. The chain has TRBV7-2 and TRBJ2-3; TRBD2 matches at 13 bases. The germline V gene has CDR1 SGHTA and CDR2 FQGNSA. The CDR3 has 17 residues. V was clipped by 5 bases and J by 10 bases; unmatched bases: 15. The CDR3: CASSPHGRLAGGSAQYF. CDR3 in DNA: TGTGCCAGCAGCCCCCATGGTCGACTAGCGGGAGGTTCAGCGCAGTATTTT.

The rearrangement joins TRBV6-5 to TRBJ2-4; D ambiguous. The germline gives CDR1 MNHEY, CDR2 SVGAGI. The CDR3 has 16 amino acids. The V gene lost 5 bases and the J gene lost 0 bases, with 14 bases spanning the gap. The CDR3: CASSPRAVLAKNIQYF. The CDR3 DNA follows: TGTGCCAGCAGTCCCCGGGCTGTTTTAGCCAAAAACATTCAGTACTTC.

V usage is TRBV20-1 and J usage is TRBJ2-1; maybe TRBD2 (5 bases). CDR1 DFQATT and CDR2 SNEGSKA come from the germline V gene (reference sequence). Trimming removed 3 bases at V and 7 bases at J, with 13 bases between. The CDR3 contains 13 residues. The DNA of the CDR3 is TGCAGTGCTAGGAGGACTGGTACTAATGAGCAGTTCTTC. This translates into CSARRTGTNEQFF.

This clonotype appeared many times. In DNA form, the CDR3 reads TGTGCCAGCAGCGTAGATCCGGAAGCGGGAGGTAACAATGAGCAGTTCTTC. Its translation: CASSVDPEAGGNNEQFF. The rearrangement joins TRBV9 to TRBJ2-1; 9 nucleotides agree with TRBD2. The ends lost 0 bases at V and 5 bases at J; junction bases unmatched: 9. Germline CDR1 SGDLS, CDR2 YYNGEE. CDR3 length: 17 amino acids.

The CDR3 DNA reads as TGTGCCATCAGACCGGGACCTTCCACAGATACGCAGTATTTT. This translates into CAIRPGPSTDTQYF. This chain joins TRBV10-3 and TRBJ2-3; the D call may be TRBD1 or TRBD2 (5 bases each). Trimming took off 6 bases at V and 2 bases at J, with 12 bases between the two ends. The CDR3 consists of 14 residues. Looked up from germline, CDR1 is ENHRY and CDR2 is SYGVKD.

The chain uses TRBV11-1 and TRBJ1-2; D gene uncertain. Germline V gene lookup returns CDR1 SGHAT and CDR2 FQDESV (reference sequence). The CDR3 loop spans 13 amino acids. V was cut by 5 bases and J by 6 bases, with 13 bases left in between. CDR3 in amino acids: CASSPTPAHGYTF. CDR3 sequence (DNA): TGTGCCAGCAGCCCTACTCCGGCGCATGGCTACACCTTC.

This clonotype was counted a single time. The V gene is TRBV15, the J gene TRBJ2-7, with 9 bases that match TRBD1. Looked up from germline, CDR1 is LNHNV and CDR2 is YYDKDF (reference sequence). Trimming took 3 bases from V and 6 from J; bases not matched to a gene: 12. This CDR3 contains 16 residues. This CDR3 is CATSRGSGTGRTEQYF. The CDR3 region has the DNA TGTGCCACCAGCAGGGGTTCCGGGACAGGGAGGACCGAGCAGTACTTC.

The V and J genes are TRBV7-9 and TRBJ2-1; D perhaps matches TRBD2 (5 bases). In germline, CDR1 is SEHNR, CDR2 FQNEAQ (reference sequence). There are 13 residues in the CDR3. Trimming cost V 4 bases and J 8 bases, with 12 bases left between them. In DNA form, the CDR3 reads TGTGCCAGCAGCTGGGAGTCTTTGCATGAGCAGTTCTTC. Translation gives CASSWESLHEQFF.

This chain links TRBV29-1 with TRBJ2-1; 9 bases align to TRBD2. The CDR3 consists of 15 residues. With 4 bases clipped from V and 8 bases from J, the junction kept 12 bases outside the gene matches. Germline values: CDR1 SQVTM, CDR2 ANQGSEA. CDR3 nucleotide sequence: TGCAGCGTTGTCGATGTGGGACTAGCACACGATGAGCAGTTCTTC. Translation: CSVVDVGLAHDEQFF.